This TCR beta chain was recovered during a study of shared clonotypes between healthy human individuals. With regard to this clone: Its specificity is not known.

The CDR3 spans 17 residues. V lost 4 bases, J lost 2 bases, and 18 bases lay in between. Study results and caveats: All-four-donor shared clonotypes had higher generation probabilities than non-shared clonotypes did.

Clones were read by immunoSEQ multiplex PCR, and TCRdb kept only the in-frame ones, dropping some. The sample has over a million clones, 95% to 97% seen once; the top ten hold approximately 1.2%. The sequenced material came from naive CD4+ T cells sorted from blood. The subset here: CD45RA+ positively selected. The TCR was taken from a young man in good health. V is TRBV5-3 and J is TRBJ2-2; D gene unclear. TRBV5-3 is identified as an open reading frame with a role that is uncertain. CDR3 loop: CARSLDPTSSNTGELFF. DNA for the CDR3: TGTGCCAGAAGCCTCGATCCAACCTCTAGTAACACCGGGGAGCTGTTTTTT.